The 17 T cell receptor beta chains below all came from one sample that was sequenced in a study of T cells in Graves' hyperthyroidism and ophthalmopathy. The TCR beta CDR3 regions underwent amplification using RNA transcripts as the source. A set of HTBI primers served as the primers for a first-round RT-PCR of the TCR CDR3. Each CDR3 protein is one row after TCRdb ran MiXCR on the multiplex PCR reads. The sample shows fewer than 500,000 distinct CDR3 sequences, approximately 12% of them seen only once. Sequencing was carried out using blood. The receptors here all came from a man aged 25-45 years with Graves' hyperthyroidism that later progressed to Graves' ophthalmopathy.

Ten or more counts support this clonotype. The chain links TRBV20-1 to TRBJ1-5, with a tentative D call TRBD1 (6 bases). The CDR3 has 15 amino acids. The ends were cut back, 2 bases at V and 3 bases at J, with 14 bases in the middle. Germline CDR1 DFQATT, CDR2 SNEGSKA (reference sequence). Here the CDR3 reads CSARIRGYANQPQHF. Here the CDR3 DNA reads TGCAGTGCTAGAATAAGGGGGTATGCCAATCAGCCCCAGCATTTT.

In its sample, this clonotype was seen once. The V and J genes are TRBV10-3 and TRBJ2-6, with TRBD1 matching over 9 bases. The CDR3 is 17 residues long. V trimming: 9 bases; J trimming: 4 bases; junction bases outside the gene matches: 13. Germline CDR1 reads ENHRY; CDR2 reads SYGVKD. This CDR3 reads CAIDDRGGRRGANVLTF. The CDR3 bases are TGTGCCATAGATGACAGGGGGGGCCGAAGAGGGGCCAACGTCCTGACTTTC.

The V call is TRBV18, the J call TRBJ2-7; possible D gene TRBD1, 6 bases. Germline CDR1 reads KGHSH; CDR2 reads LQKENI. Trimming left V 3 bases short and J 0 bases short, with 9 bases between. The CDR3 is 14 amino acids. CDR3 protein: CASSPRDNSYEQYF. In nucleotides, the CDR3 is TGTGCCAGCTCACCGAGGGACAACTCCTACGAGCAGTACTTC.

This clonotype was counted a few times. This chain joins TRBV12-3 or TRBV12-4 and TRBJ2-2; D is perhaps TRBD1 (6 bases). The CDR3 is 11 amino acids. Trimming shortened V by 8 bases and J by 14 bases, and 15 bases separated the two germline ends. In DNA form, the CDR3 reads TGTGCCAGCGCGGCGTTGGGGGCTCTGTTTTTT. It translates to CASAALGALFF.

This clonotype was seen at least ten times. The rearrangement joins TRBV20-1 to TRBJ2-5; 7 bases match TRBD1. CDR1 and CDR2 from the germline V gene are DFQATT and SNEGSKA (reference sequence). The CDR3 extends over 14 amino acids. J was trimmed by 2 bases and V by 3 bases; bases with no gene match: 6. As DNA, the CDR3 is TGCAGTGCTAGGGAACCGGGACAGCAAGAGACCCAGTACTTC. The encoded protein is CSAREPGQQETQYF.

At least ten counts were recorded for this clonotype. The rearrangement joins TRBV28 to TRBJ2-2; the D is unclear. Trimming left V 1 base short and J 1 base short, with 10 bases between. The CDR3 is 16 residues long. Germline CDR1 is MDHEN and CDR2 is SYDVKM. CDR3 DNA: TGTGCCAGCAGTTTATTAGTTAGGAGGAACACCGGGGAGCTGTTTTTT. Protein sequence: CASSLLVRRNTGELFF. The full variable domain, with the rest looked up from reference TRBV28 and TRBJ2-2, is DVKVTQSSRYLVKRTGEKVFLECVQDMDHENMFWYRQDPGLGLRLIYFSYDVKMKEKGDIPEGYSVSREKKERFSLILESASTNQTSMYLCASSLLVRRNTGELFFGEGSRLTVL.

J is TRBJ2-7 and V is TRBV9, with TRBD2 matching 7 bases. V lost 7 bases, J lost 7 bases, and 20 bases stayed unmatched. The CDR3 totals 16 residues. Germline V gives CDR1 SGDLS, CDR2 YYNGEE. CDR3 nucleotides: TGTGCCAGCGGGGGGGGGGTGGACTCCACCTCTGGGGAGCAGTACTTC. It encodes CASGGGVDSTSGEQYF.

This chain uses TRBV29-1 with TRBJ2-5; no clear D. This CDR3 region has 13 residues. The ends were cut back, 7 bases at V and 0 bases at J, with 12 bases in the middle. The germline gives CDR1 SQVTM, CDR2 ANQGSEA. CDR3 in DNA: TGCAGCGCCGTTGGACCTAACCAAGAGACCCAGTACTTC. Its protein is CSAVGPNQETQYF.

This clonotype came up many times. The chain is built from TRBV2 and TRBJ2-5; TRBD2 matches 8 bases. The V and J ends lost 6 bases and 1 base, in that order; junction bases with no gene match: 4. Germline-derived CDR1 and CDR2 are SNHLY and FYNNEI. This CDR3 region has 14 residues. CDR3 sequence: CASRGLGSQETQYF. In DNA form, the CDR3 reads TGTGCCAGCAGGGGACTAGGATCCCAAGAGACCCAGTACTTC.

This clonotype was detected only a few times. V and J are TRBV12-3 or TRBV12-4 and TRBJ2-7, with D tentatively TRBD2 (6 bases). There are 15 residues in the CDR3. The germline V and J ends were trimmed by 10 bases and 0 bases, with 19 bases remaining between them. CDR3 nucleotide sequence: TGTGCCACTTCGGGGGAGGCCTACAGCTCCTACGAGCAGTACTTC. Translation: CATSGEAYSSYEQYF.

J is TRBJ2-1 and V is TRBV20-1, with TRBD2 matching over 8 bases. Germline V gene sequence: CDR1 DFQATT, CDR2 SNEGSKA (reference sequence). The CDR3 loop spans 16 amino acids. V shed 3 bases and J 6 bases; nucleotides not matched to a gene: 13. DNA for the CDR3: TGCAGTGCTAGGAGCCCCAGCGGGGGCCTTTGCAATGAGCAGTTCTTC. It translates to CSARSPSGGLCNEQFF.

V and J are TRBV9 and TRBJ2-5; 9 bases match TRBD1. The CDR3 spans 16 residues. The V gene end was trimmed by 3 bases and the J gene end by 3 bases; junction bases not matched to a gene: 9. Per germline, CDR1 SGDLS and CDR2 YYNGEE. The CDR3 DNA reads TGTGCCAGCAGCGCCCCGGGACAGGGTATCGAAGAGACCCAGTACTTC. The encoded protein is CASSAPGQGIEETQYF.

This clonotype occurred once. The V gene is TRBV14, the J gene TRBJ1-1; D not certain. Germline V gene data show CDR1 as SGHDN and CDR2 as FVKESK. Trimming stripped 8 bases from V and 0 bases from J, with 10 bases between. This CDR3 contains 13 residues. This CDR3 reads CASEEFMNTEAFF. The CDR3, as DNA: TGTGCCAGCGAAGAGTTCATGAACACTGAAGCTTTCTTT.

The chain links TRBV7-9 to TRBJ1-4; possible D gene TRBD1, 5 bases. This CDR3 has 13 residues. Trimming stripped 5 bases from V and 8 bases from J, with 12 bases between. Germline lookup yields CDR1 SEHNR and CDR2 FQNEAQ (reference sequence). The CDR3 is CASSVGDMEKLFF. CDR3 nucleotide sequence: TGTGCCAGCAGCGTGGGGGATATGGAAAAACTGTTTTTT.

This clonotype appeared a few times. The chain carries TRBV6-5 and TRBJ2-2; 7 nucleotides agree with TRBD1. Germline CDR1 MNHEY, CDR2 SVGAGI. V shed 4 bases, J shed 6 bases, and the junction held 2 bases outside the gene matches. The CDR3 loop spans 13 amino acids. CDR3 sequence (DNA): TGTGCCAGCAGTTCAGACAGGGCCGGGGAGCTGTTTTTT. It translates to CASSSDRAGELFF.

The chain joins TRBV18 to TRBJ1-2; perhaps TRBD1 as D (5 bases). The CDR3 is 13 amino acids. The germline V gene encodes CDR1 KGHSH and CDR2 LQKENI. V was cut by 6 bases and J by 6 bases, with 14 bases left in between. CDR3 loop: CASSPDRTNGYTF. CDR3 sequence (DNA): TGTGCCAGCTCTCCTGATAGGACAAATGGCTACACCTTC.

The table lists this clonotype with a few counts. In DNA, the CDR3 is TGTGCCAGCAGCCAACCTAAGGCGGGGACAGGCAACACTGAAGCTTTCTTT. As protein: CASSQPKAGTGNTEAFF. V and J are TRBV4-2 and TRBJ1-1, with 8 bases lining up with TRBD1. This CDR3 is built from 17 residues. CDR1 LGHNA and CDR2 YNFKEQ come from the germline V gene. J lost 2 bases, V lost 2 bases, and 10 bases had no gene match.